This T cell receptor beta chain was captured in a study of breast tumors, draining lymph nodes, adjacent tissues. Axillary draining lymph nodes of breast cancer patients supplied the node samples. Points from the study as a whole: Data fit most tumor T cells coming from lymph node, expanding in tumor. Tumors had less TCR diversity than lymph nodes, more than nontumor tissue. The lymph node origin of tumor T cells was framed as consistent with a hypothesis, not demonstrated.

TCRdb processed the multiplex PCR reads anew with MiXCR; each CDR3 protein has one entry. The table includes 200,000 or so distinct CDR3 sequences, roughly 31% detected once. This clonotype was seen repeatedly, ten times or more. Its matching antigen is unknown. The germline V and J ends were trimmed by 2 bases and 0 bases, with 8 bases remaining between them. Germline CDR1 GTSNPN, CDR2 SVGIG (reference sequence). The CDR3 has 14 residues. The TCR originated in a female donor with breast cancer. Some clones in this sample may be carry-over from other donors' samples. The sequenced material came from axillary lymph node tissue. This chain uses TRBV30 with TRBJ1-5; the D gene is possibly TRBD1 (6 bases). The CDR3 DNA reads TGTGCCTGGAGTCCGACAGGTAGCAATCAGCCCCAGCATTTT. Its translation: CAWSPTGSNQPQHF.